Below are 26 T cell receptor beta chains sequenced from a single sample in a study of OX40 agonist ivuxolimab in advanced cancers. The protocol was immunoSEQ multiplex PCR, while the TCRdb copy is restricted to in-frame clones and leaves out a portion. The repertoire has 75,000 to 100,000 clones, 80% to 95% of them found once; the top ten carry roughly 3.5%. Sequenced material: CD4+ or CD8+ T cells sorted from blood, taken in a trial of the OX40 agonist ivuxolimab. All receptors derive from an adult with an advanced solid tumor such as melanoma, head and neck, liver or kidney cancer.

The V call is TRBV9, the J call TRBJ1-3; TRBD1 aligns across 8 bases. V shed 3 bases, J shed 1 base, and the junction held 3 bases outside the gene matches. The CDR3 has 15 amino acids. The germline gives CDR1 SGDLS, CDR2 YYNGEE. CDR3 sequence: CASSAGTGSGNTIYF. The DNA for the CDR3 is TGTGCCAGCAGCGCCGGGACAGGATCTGGAAACACCATATATTTT.

The rearrangement uses TRBV27 and TRBJ2-7; 7 bases agree with TRBD2. Trimming cost V 5 bases and J 6 bases; bases outside gene matches: 16. Germline V gives CDR1 MNHEY, CDR2 SMNVEV (reference sequence). The CDR3 spans 16 residues. CDR3 nucleotides: TGTGCCAGCAGTGAGCGGGGCAGGAGCTTTGGCTTCGAGCAGTACTTC. Translation: CASSERGRSFGFEQYF.

This chain joins TRBV27 and TRBJ1-3; no clear D. The CDR3 extends over 15 amino acids. In germline, CDR1 is MNHEY, CDR2 SMNVEV (reference sequence). Trimming cost V 3 bases and J 0 bases, with 9 bases left between them. This CDR3 reads CASSLSYGSGNTIYF. The CDR3 nucleotides read TGTGCCAGCAGTTTGTCATACGGCTCTGGAAACACCATATATTTT.

The chain has TRBV19 and TRBJ2-1; a possible D gene is TRBD1 (5 bases). Germline CDR1 is LNHDA and CDR2 is SQIVND (reference sequence). CDR3 size: 14 residues. Trimming cost V 5 bases and J 3 bases, with 11 bases left between them. The CDR3 bases are TGTGCCAGTAGTCTCAGGGTAGGCTACAATGAGCAGTTCTTC. It codes for CASSLRVGYNEQFF.

This chain uses TRBV5-6 with TRBJ1-3; D is uncertain. Germline loops: CDR1 SGHDT, CDR2 YYEEEE. The V end was cut by 0 bases, the J end by 0 bases, with 16 bases between. This CDR3 is 18 amino acids long. The CDR3: CASSLDMAVTSSGNTIYF. As DNA, the CDR3 is TGTGCCAGCAGCTTGGATATGGCAGTGACATCCTCTGGAAACACCATATATTTT.

The chain is built from TRBV6-1 and TRBJ2-6; D remains unclear. Looked up from germline, CDR1 is MNHNS and CDR2 is SASEGT. V dropped 3 bases and J dropped 1 base, with 7 bases sitting between them. The CDR3 length is 15 residues. CDR3 residues: CASSDRGSGANVLTF. As DNA, the CDR3 is TGTGCCAGCAGTGACCGAGGATCTGGGGCCAACGTCCTGACTTTC.

The V gene is TRBV5-1, the J gene TRBJ2-2; 9 nucleotides match TRBD1. Losses at the gene ends were 4 bases for V and 5 bases for J; bases not matched to a gene: 3. This CDR3 contains 14 residues. Germline V gives CDR1 SGHRS, CDR2 YFSETQ. The CDR3 loop reads CASSPGQGTGELFF. The CDR3 region has the DNA TGCGCCAGCAGCCCCGGACAGGGGACCGGGGAGCTGTTTTTT.

The count of this clone is one. The DNA for the CDR3 is TGCGCCAGCAGCTACACAGGGGAAAACTATGGCTACACCTTC. It yields the protein CASSYTGENYGYTF. V gene TRBV5-1 combines with J gene TRBJ1-2, with 7 bases fitting TRBD1. The CDR3 extends over 14 amino acids. Trimming removed 3 bases from V and 2 bases from J; junction bases left unmatched: 4. Germline V lookup: CDR1 SGHRS, CDR2 YFSETQ.

The chain joins TRBV7-8 to TRBJ1-4; the D is unclear. Per the germline V gene, CDR1 is SGHVS and CDR2 is FQNEAQ. V lost 1 base to trimming and J lost 6 bases, with 12 bases between them. The CDR3 covers 15 residues. The chain's CDR3 is CASSLGPLADEKLFF. The CDR3 region has the DNA TGTGCCAGCAGCTTAGGCCCCCTTGCAGATGAAAAACTGTTTTTT.

This chain links TRBV6-5 with TRBJ2-1; perhaps TRBD2 as D (6 bases). From germline, CDR1 is MNHEY and CDR2 SVGAGI. V was cut by 1 base and J by 8 bases, with 9 bases left in between. The CDR3 is 13 amino acids. CDR3 nucleotides: TGTGCCAGCAGTTACTTATCGGGGGATGAGCAGTTCTTC. Its protein is CASSYLSGDEQFF.

The chain carries TRBV11-2 and TRBJ2-3; 10 bases line up with TRBD2. From germline, CDR1 is SGHAT and CDR2 FQNNGV. The ends lost 5 bases at V and 9 bases at J; junction bases unmatched: 17. The CDR3 spans 17 residues. CDR3 nucleotides: TGTGCCAGCAGCCTCAACAGTGGACTAGCGGCTGGTAGGACGCAGTATTTT. This sequence encodes CASSLNSGLAAGRTQYF.

The rearrangement links TRBV5-6 to TRBJ1-1, with D uncertain. The V and J ends lost 0 bases and 1 base respectively, with 7 bases between them. This CDR3 spans 14 amino acids. The germline CDR1 and CDR2 sequences are SGHDT and YYEEEE. CDR3 DNA sequence: TGTGCCAGCAGCTTGGAGCCGGGGAACACTGAAGCTTTCTTT. This codes for CASSLEPGNTEAFF.

The gene calls are TRBV13 and TRBJ1-1; no firm D call. The CDR3 spans 13 residues. Germline-derived CDR1 and CDR2 are PRHDT and FYEKMQ (reference sequence). The V end was cut by 3 bases, the J end by 7 bases, with 12 bases between. CDR3 nucleotide sequence: TGTGCCAGCAGCTTCGGGCCTACGAGTGAAGCTTTCTTT. It translates to CASSFGPTSEAFF.

The V and J genes are TRBV7-6 and TRBJ2-5; D may be TRBD1 (5 bases). The germline V gene encodes CDR1 SGHVS and CDR2 FNYEAQ. The CDR3 has 14 residues. The germline V and J ends were trimmed by 2 bases and 0 bases, with 7 bases remaining between them. CDR3 coding DNA: TGTGCCAGCAGCTTAAGGACAAACCAAGAGACCCAGTACTTC. Translation: CASSLRTNQETQYF.

This clone showed up just once. The chain has TRBV15 and TRBJ1-1; a weak D match, TRBD1 (5 bases). V was cut by 1 base and J by 4 bases, with 10 bases left in between. Germline V CDR1 and CDR2: LNHNV, YYDKDF (reference sequence). The CDR3 consists of 14 residues. The DNA of the CDR3 is TGTGCCACCAGCAGAGGCTTGGGGGGCACTGAAGCTTTCTTT. Its protein product is CATSRGLGGTEAFF.

V and J are TRBV9 and TRBJ2-3; TRBD2 aligns across 8 bases. The CDR3 covers 16 residues. Germline lookup yields CDR1 SGDLS and CDR2 YYNGEE. V shed 3 bases, J shed 2 bases, and the junction held 8 bases outside the gene matches. The DNA of the CDR3 is TGTGCCAGCAGCGCCCTCAGCGGGAGCGTCACAGATACGCAGTATTTT. Amino acids: CASSALSGSVTDTQYF. The variable domain in full, with the rest retrieved from reference TRBV9 and TRBJ2-3, is DSGVTQTPKHLITATGQRVTLRCSPRSGDLSVYWYQQSLDQGLQFLIQYYNGEERAKGNILERFSAQQFPDLHSELNLSSLELGDSALYFCASSALSGSVTDTQYFGPGTRLTVL.

The rearrangement joins TRBV7-9 to TRBJ1-1; D gene uncertain. CDR3 length: 13 residues. Trimming shortened V by 3 bases and J by 1 base, and 6 bases separated the two germline ends. Germline CDR1 SEHNR, CDR2 FQNEAQ (reference sequence). Here the CDR3 DNA reads TGTGCCAGCAGCTTCGCCCCGAACACTGAAGCTTTCTTT. Its translation: CASSFAPNTEAFF.

The J gene is TRBJ2-3, the V gene TRBV5-6; D gene ambiguous. The V gene lost 1 base and the J gene lost 0 bases, with 9 bases spanning the gap. The CDR3 length is 15 residues. Per germline, CDR1 SGHDT and CDR2 YYEEEE. DNA for the CDR3: TGTGCCAGCAGCTTGAGAATTACTAGCACAGATACGCAGTATTTT. It is translated as CASSLRITSTDTQYF.

Turning to this clone: The same CDR3 also results from other DNA sequences found in this sample. The chain uses TRBV5-4 and TRBJ2-6; 9 bases fit TRBD2. Trimming removed 6 bases from V and 2 bases from J; junction bases left unmatched: 3. CDR3 length: 15 amino acids. Germline V CDR1 and CDR2: SGHNT, YYREEE (reference sequence). CDR3 protein: CASTAGGPGANVLTF. The CDR3 DNA reads as TGTGCCAGCACCGCGGGGGGGCCTGGGGCCAACGTCCTGACTTTC.

This sequence joins TRBV7-9 and TRBJ2-1, with 8 bases aligning to TRBD2. The CDR3 has 15 amino acids. Trimming took 2 bases from V and 6 from J; bases not matched to a gene: 6. Germline CDR1 reads SEHNR; CDR2 reads FQNEAQ (reference sequence). For the CDR3, the DNA is TGTGCCAGCAGCTTATGGCGGGAGGACATCAATGAGCAGTTCTTC. Its translation is CASSLWREDINEQFF.

The chain joins TRBV11-2 to TRBJ2-5, with 12 bases identical to TRBD2. V lost 5 bases, J lost 10 bases, and 11 bases stayed unmatched. Germline CDR1 SGHAT, CDR2 FQNNGV. The CDR3 has 15 residues. CDR3 DNA: TGTGCCAGCAGCACGGGACTAGCGGGCTCGGGGGGCCAGTACTTC. It translates to CASSTGLAGSGGQYF.

Of note for this clone: The junction departs from germline at one end; a sequencing error may be responsible. The rearrangement links TRBV10-2 to TRBJ1-1; D remains ambiguous. This CDR3 contains 10 residues. Per germline, CDR1 WSHSY and CDR2 SAAADI. CDR3 bases: TGCGCCAGCCGTAACACTGAATCTTTCTTT. This gives the protein CASRNTESFF.

This clone has a single count. The chain has TRBV5-4 and TRBJ2-7, with 7 bases fitting TRBD1. Germline CDR1 is SGHNT and CDR2 is YYREEE (reference sequence). Germline trimming cut 3 bases from V and 4 bases from J; bases unmatched to any gene: 1. The CDR3 contains 12 residues. CDR3 DNA: TGTGCCAGCAGCTCGACAGGGTACGAGCAGTACTTC. Residues: CASSSTGYEQYF.

This chain connects TRBV4-3 to TRBJ1-1, with 7 nucleotides matching TRBD1. Germline CDR1 LGHNA, CDR2 YSLEER. CDR3 length: 15 amino acids. V lost 0 bases and J lost 1; bases outside the gene matches: 2. The CDR3, as DNA: TGCGCCAGCAGCCAAGATGCAGGGGGGAACACTGAAGCTTTCTTT. The encoded protein is CASSQDAGGNTEAFF.

The chain employs TRBV11-1 and TRBJ2-3, with 11 positions matching TRBD2. Trimming cost V 3 bases and J 0 bases; bases outside gene matches: 8. Germline assignment: CDR1 SGHAT and CDR2 FQDESV (reference sequence). CDR3 size: 18 residues. The CDR3 DNA reads TGTGCCAGCAGCTTGCGGCCTAGCGGGGGGTCTAGCACAGATACGCAGTATTTT. It codes for CASSLRPSGGSSTDTQYF.

The chain uses TRBV27 and TRBJ2-1; D could derive from TRBD1 or TRBD2 (5 bases each). Per the germline V gene, CDR1 is MNHEY and CDR2 is SMNVEV (reference sequence). This CDR3 contains 17 residues. Trimming pared 6 bases from V and 0 bases from J, leaving 18 bases between. DNA for the CDR3: TGTGCCAGCAGGCCGAGGGGTGATGGGTACTCCTACAATGAGCAGTTCTTC. The encoded protein is CASRPRGDGYSYNEQFF.